This TCR beta chain appears in the sequencing data of a study of shared clonotypes between healthy human individuals. Study-wide context: With ages of 18 to 49, the donors were a couple of women and a few men.

This CDR3 has 15 amino acids. Germline V gives CDR1 SGHRS, CDR2 YFSETQ. Trimming took off 0 bases at V and 2 bases at J, with 8 bases between the two ends. TCRdb's table, derived via immunoSEQ multiplex PCR, lists solely in-frame clones and lacks some. The table includes nearly 750,000 clones, over 55% detected once. As to this clone: Other DNA sequences within the sample encode an identical CDR3.

The sequence was obtained from a woman aged 25 to 39 in good health. The chain joins TRBV5-1 to TRBJ2-2; no reliable D call. The sample taken for sequencing was memory CD4+ T cells sorted from blood. Regarding subset: CD45RA-negative fraction. CDR3 in amino acids: CASSLGTANTGELFF. In DNA, the CDR3 is TGCGCCAGCAGCTTGGGGACGGCTAACACCGGGGAGCTGTTTTTT.